This TCR beta chain comes out of a study of cytomegalovirus exposure and HLA in healthy donors. Study overall: As released early, the data held roughly 85 million unique TCRs from HLA-typed donors.

There are 15 residues in the CDR3. Between the trimmed V and J ends, which lost 2 bases and 1 base, there was a span of 10 bases. Germline loops: CDR1 MNHNS, CDR2 SASEGT. As concerns this clone: Its antigen is undetermined.

Amplification used 60 Vbeta primers and 13 Jbeta primers. Sequenced by immunoSEQ multiplex PCR; TCRdb stores in-frame clones only, minus some. Of around 110,000 clones in the sample, 73% are singletons; the top ten hold about 8%. General study findings and limits: The study designated 150 to 200 TCR beta chains cytomegalovirus-associated. Later analysis identified several of the most significant clusters that appeared linked to common viral pathogens. When a later analysis was performed, an Asian-associated ancestry cluster reportedly had fewer N-insertions than the roughly 700-donor mean.

Specimen: PBMCs. The gene calls are TRBV6-1 and TRBJ2-3; D is unclear. The receptor was derived from a man aged 25-40 years in good health and CMV-seronegative. The chain's CDR3 is CASSEITYGTDTQYF. Here the CDR3 DNA reads TGTGCCAGCAGTGAAATTACTTACGGCACAGATACGCAGTATTTT.